This record covers a single T cell receptor beta chain. Original processing notes: Reference gene primer amplification in the assay estimated nucleated cell counts. The method was immunoSEQ multiplex PCR; TCRdb's version includes in-frame clones alone and lacks a portion of them. The V and J calls and clone size come from that table; D and trimming were worked out from the DNA. The table shows a few hundred thousand clones, with roughly 76% occurring only once. These data originate in a study of blood T cell repertoires in COVID-19. Study context: The study drew acute and convalescent COVID-19 samples from the United States, Italy and Spain. Sources were T cells, B-cell-depleted T cells, or PBMCs; the material itself was cDNA or gDNA.

V was pared by 5 bases and J by 0 bases, with 3 bases of the junction left unmatched. The CDR3 spans 14 residues. Looked up from germline, CDR1 is MNHEY and CDR2 is SVGAGI. This TCR derives from a human donor in a cohort sampled during active COVID-19. The gene calls are TRBV6-5 and TRBJ2-7, with 8 bases identical to TRBD1. Sequenced material: peripheral blood. DNA for the CDR3: TGTGCCAGCAGTCGGACAGGGTACTCCTACGAGCAGTACTTC. This translates into CASSRTGYSYEQYF.